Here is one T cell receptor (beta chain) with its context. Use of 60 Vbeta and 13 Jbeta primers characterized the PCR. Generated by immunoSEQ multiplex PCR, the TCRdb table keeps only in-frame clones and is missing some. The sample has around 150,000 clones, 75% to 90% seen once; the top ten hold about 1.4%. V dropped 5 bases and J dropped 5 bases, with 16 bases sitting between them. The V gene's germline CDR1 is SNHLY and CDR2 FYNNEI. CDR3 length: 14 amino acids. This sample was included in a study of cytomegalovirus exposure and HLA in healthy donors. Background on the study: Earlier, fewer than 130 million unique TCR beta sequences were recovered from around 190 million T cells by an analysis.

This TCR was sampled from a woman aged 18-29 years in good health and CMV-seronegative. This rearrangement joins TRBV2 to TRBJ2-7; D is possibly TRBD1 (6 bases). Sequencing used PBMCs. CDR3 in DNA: TGTGCCAGCAGTACAGGGAGTTCCTTCCACGAGCAGTACTTC. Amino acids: CASSTGSSFHEQYF. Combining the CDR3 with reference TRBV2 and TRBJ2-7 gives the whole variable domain EPEVTQTPSHQVTQMGQEVILRCVPISNHLYFYWYRQILGQKVEFLVSFYNNEISEKSEIFDDQFSVERPDGSNFTLKIRSTKLEDSAMYFCASSTGSSFHEQYFGPGTRLTVT.